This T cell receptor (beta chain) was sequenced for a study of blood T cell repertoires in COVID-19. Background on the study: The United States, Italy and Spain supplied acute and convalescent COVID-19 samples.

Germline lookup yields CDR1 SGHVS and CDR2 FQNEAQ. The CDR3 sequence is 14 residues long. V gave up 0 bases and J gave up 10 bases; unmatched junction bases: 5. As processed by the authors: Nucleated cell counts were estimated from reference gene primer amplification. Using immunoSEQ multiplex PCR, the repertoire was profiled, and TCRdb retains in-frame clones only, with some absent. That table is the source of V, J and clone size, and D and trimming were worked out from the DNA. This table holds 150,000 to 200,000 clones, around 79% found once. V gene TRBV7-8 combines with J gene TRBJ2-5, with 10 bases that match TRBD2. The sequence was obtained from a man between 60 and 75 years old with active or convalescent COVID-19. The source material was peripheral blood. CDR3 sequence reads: CASSLASSGRIQYF. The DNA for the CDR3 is TGTGCCAGCAGCTTAGCGAGTAGCGGGAGGATCCAGTACTTC.